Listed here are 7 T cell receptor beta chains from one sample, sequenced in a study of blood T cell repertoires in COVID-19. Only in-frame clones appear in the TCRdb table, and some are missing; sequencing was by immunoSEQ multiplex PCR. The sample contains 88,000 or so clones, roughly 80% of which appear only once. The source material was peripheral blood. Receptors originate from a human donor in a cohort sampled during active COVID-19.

The CDR3 protein is CASSQTGDGELFF. DNA of the CDR3: TGTGCCAGCAGCCAGACAGGGGACGGGGAGCTGTTTTTT. V gene TRBV3-1 (or the pseudogene TRBV3-2) combines with J gene TRBJ2-2; 8 nucleotides agree with TRBD1. The trim removed 3 bases at V and 7 bases at J, leaving 1 base unmatched. CDR1 and CDR2 (germline): LGHDT, YNNKEL (reference sequence). The CDR3 extends over 13 amino acids.

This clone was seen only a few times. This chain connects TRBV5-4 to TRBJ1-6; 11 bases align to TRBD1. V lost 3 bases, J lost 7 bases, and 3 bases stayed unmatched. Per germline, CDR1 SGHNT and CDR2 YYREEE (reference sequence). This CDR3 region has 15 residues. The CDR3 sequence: CASSSGDRGNSPLHF. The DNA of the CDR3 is TGTGCCAGCAGCTCAGGGGACAGGGGGAATTCACCCCTCCACTTT. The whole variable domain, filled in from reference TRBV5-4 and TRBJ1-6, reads ETGVTQSPTHLIKTRGQQVTLRCSSQSGHNTVSWYQQALGQGPQFIFQYYREEENGRGNFPPRFSGLQFPNYSSELNVNALELDDSALYLCASSSGDRGNSPLHFGNGTRLTVT.

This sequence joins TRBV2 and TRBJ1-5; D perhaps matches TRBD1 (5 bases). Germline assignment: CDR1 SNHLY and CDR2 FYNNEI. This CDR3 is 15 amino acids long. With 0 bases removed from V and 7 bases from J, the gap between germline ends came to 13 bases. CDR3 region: CASSEALQGRQPQHF. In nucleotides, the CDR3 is TGTGCCAGCAGTGAAGCGCTCCAGGGCAGGCAGCCCCAGCATTTT.

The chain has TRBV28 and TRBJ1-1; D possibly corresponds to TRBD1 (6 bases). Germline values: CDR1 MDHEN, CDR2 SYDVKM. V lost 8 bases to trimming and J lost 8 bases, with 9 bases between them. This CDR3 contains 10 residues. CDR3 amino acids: CASGTGEAFF. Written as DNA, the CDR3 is TGTGCCAGCGGAACAGGGGAAGCTTTCTTT.

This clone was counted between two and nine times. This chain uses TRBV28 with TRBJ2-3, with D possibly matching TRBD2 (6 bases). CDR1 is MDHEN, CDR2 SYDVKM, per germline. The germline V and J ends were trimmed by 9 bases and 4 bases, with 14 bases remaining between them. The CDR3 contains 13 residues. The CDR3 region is CASRGTVADTQYF. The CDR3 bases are TGTGCCAGTCGGGGGACCGTCGCAGATACGCAGTATTTT.

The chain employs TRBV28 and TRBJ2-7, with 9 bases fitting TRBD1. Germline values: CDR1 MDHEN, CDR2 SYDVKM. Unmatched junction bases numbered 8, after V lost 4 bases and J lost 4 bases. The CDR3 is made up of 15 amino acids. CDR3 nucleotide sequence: TGTGCCAGCAGTTCGATCGGGACAGGGACGTACGAGCAGTACTTC. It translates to CASSSIGTGTYEQYF. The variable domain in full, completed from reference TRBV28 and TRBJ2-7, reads DVKVTQSSRYLVKRTGEKVFLECVQDMDHENMFWYRQDPGLGLRLIYFSYDVKMKEKGDIPEGYSVSREKKERFSLILESASTNQTSMYLCASSSIGTGTYEQYFGPGTRLTVT.

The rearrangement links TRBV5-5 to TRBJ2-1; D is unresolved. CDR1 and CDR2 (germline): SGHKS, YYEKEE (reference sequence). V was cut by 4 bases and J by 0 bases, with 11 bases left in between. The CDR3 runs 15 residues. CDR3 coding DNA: TGTGCCAGCAGCCCCCGCGGATCCTCCTACAATGAGCAGTTCTTC. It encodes CASSPRGSSYNEQFF. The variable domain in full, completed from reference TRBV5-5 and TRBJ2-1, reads DAGVTQSPTHLIKTRGQQVTLRCSPISGHKSVSWYQQVLGQGPQFIFQYYEKEERGRGNFPDRFSARQFPNYSSELNVNALLLGDSALYLCASSPRGSSYNEQFFGPGTRLTVL.